These 10 T cell receptor beta chains originate from one sample sequenced in a study of blood T cell repertoires in COVID-19 (dated by TCRdb to the early 2020s). The library was built by means of the immunoSEQ multiplex PCR assay. In its TCRdb copy, this immuneACCESS table keeps in-frame sequences only and misses some clones. Where compared with another copy, unresolved V genes explain less than half of these, and the others have no known cause. The sample table shows around 31,000 clones, and approximately 88% are seen once. Together, the top ten hold around 0.55% of the sample. Sequenced: peripheral blood. The receptors were sampled from a woman between 40 and 50 years old with active or convalescent COVID-19.

The chain couples TRBV6-5 to TRBJ2-1; maybe TRBD1 (5 bases). Trimming shortened V by 5 bases and J by 3 bases, and 5 bases separated the two germline ends. There are 12 residues in the CDR3. Germline values: CDR1 MNHEY, CDR2 SVGAGI. In nucleotides, the CDR3 is TGTGCCAGCAGTCAGGGCTACAATGAGCAGTTCTTC. Protein sequence: CASSQGYNEQFF.

The rearrangement links TRBV27 to TRBJ2-7; the match to TRBD2 covers 8 bases. The CDR3 totals 14 residues. V trimming: 5 bases; J trimming: 1 base; junction bases outside the gene matches: 4. Per the germline V gene, CDR1 is MNHEY and CDR2 is SMNVEV (reference sequence). This CDR3 is CASSPSGPSYEQYF. The CDR3 region has the DNA TGTGCCAGCAGTCCTAGCGGGCCTTCCTACGAGCAGTACTTC.

The rearrangement joins TRBV5-4 to TRBJ1-4, with 7 bases lining up with TRBD1. The CDR3 contains 14 residues. Germline trimming cut 4 bases from V and 8 bases from J; bases unmatched to any gene: 8. Germline V gene lookup returns CDR1 SGHNT and CDR2 YYREEE (reference sequence). CDR3 sequence reads: CASSIDREREKLFF. The CDR3 bases are TGTGCCAGCAGCATTGACAGGGAGCGCGAAAAACTGTTTTTT.

A word on this clone: At one end, the junction sequence differs from germline, possibly due to a read error. The V gene is TRBV29-1, the J gene TRBJ1-2, with TRBD1 as a possible D gene (5 bases). The CDR3 is 9 amino acids. Per the germline V gene, CDR1 is SQVTM and CDR2 is ANQGSEA. The DNA of the CDR3 is TGCAGCGTTGGGGACTTCCTCGACTTC. Its protein product is CSVGDFLDF.

The V call is TRBV5-1, the J call TRBJ2-7, with 8 bases identical to TRBD1. The J segment lost 5 bases and the V segment lost 3 bases, leaving 13 bases of the junction unmatched. Germline assignment: CDR1 SGHRS and CDR2 YFSETQ. This CDR3 has 16 residues. DNA for the CDR3: TGCGCCAGCAGCTACGGACTCGGGACAGGTGATAACGAGCAGTACTTC. This encodes CASSYGLGTGDNEQYF. Complete variable domain (other parts from reference TRBV5-1 and TRBJ2-7): KAGVTQTPRYLIKTRGQQVTLSCSPISGHRSVSWYQQTPGQGLQFLFEYFSETQRNKGNFPGRFSGRQFSNSRSEMNVSTLELGDSALYLCASSYGLGTGDNEQYFGPGTRLTVT.

This clone was detected once. This chain connects TRBV5-6 to TRBJ1-2; D call uncertain. Germline V CDR1 and CDR2: SGHDT, YYEEEE. This CDR3 contains 14 residues. V lost 4 bases, J lost 8 bases, and 18 bases lay in between. In nucleotides, the CDR3 is TGTGCCAGCAGCCCGGGGTTAGGGTACAGCGGCTACACCTTC. It is translated as CASSPGLGYSGYTF.

This rearrangement joins TRBV19 to TRBJ2-7, with a tentative D call TRBD1 (5 bases). Trimming left V 0 bases short and J 4 bases short, with 31 bases between. The CDR3 covers 21 residues. Germline values: CDR1 LNHDA, CDR2 SQIVND (reference sequence). CDR3 sequence: CASSIDRASQVRGSVLYEQYF. The DNA of the CDR3 is TGTGCCAGTAGTATAGATCGCGCGAGTCAGGTTAGGGGTTCGGTTCTGTACGAGCAGTACTTC.

V usage is TRBV6-5 and J usage is TRBJ1-1; 9 bases are shared with TRBD1. The CDR3 contains 14 residues. Germline V gene data show CDR1 as MNHEY and CDR2 as SVGAGI. After removal of 6 bases from V and 3 bases from J, the junction contained 5 bases not matched to a gene. DNA of the CDR3: TGTGCCAGCAGGGGACAGGGCACGGACACTGAAGCTTTCTTT. This codes for CASRGQGTDTEAFF.

The rearrangement links TRBV30 to TRBJ2-7; 9 bases fit TRBD1. J lost 2 bases, V lost 3 bases, and 5 bases had no gene match. The V gene's germline CDR1 is GTSNPN and CDR2 SVGIG (reference sequence). The CDR3 totals 14 residues. In nucleotides, the CDR3 is TGTGCCTGGAGAGGAGACAGGGGGGCCTACGAGCAGTACTTC. Translated, it gives CAWRGDRGAYEQYF.

This clone has only one observation. The rearrangement uses TRBV30 and TRBJ2-2, with D perhaps TRBD1 (5 bases). This CDR3 has 11 residues. Germline CDR1 and CDR2: GTSNPN and SVGIG (reference sequence). Deletions cut 3 bases from V and 7 bases from J, with 6 bases between. The CDR3 loop is CAWSQGGELFF. The DNA of the CDR3 is TGTGCCTGGAGCCAGGGCGGGGAGCTGTTTTTT. Variable domain in full (rest from reference TRBV30 and TRBJ2-2): SQTIHQWPATLVQPVGSPLSLECTVEGTSNPNLYWYRQAAGRGLQLLFYSVGIGQISSEVPQNLSASRPQDRQFILSSKKLLLSDSGFYLCAWSQGGELFFGEGSRLTVL.